Sequencing of this T cell receptor (beta chain) was carried out in a study of T-cell reconstitution after alpha-beta-depleted transplantation in children. This clonotype has a count of ten or more. This CDR3 comprises 16 residues. Germline V gene lookup returns CDR1 LNHNV and CDR2 YYDKDF (reference sequence). With 3 bases clipped from V and 4 bases from J, the junction kept 7 bases outside the gene matches. For TCRbeta, the library was prepared with unique molecular identifiers. TCRdb re-derived calls from the PCR reads in MiXCR, one entry per CDR3 protein. The repertoire holds around 72,000 distinct CDR3 sequences, roughly 4.4% seen once, with approximately 17% in the top ten.

J is TRBJ2-1 and V is TRBV15, with 9 bases identical to TRBD1. The sequence was obtained from a boy under three years old who had a stem cell transplant for acute myeloid leukemia, so the T cells may come from the graft donor. This specimen consisted of PBMCs, mostly from graft donor cells, obtained 180 days after TCRalphabeta/CD19-depleted stem cell transplant. The CDR3 region has the DNA TGTGCCACCAGCAGTAGACAGGGGGGATGGTACAATGAGCAGTTCTTC. Its protein is CATSSRQGGWYNEQFF.